The 25 T cell receptor beta chains listed next were all sequenced from one sample in a study of regulatory T cells in long-lasting Graves disease. Building the TCR beta libraries relied on iRepertoire HTBI primers, and CDR3 regions underwent Arm-PCR. TCRdb fed the multiplex PCR reads into MiXCR, producing one record per CDR3 protein. Among approximately 400,000 distinct CDR3 sequences listed, about 15% were seen once. Time point here: newly diagnosed GD, antithyroid drugs for less than 3 months. Making the TCR library involved RNA that had been extracted from PBMCs. Separately, the same data were catalogued under a study of T cells in Graves' hyperthyroidism and ophthalmopathy.

Source: peripheral blood mononuclear cells (PBMCs), taken at new diagnosis, from a patient treated with antithyroid drugs. These receptors came from a woman aged 25 to 45 with Graves disease.

This clonotype was counted ten times or more. The genes are TRBV11-3 and TRBJ2-2, with D perhaps matching TRBD2 (5 bases). Germline V gene data show CDR1 as SGHNT and CDR2 as YENEEA. V was clipped by 8 bases and J by 5 bases, with 12 bases between them. The CDR3 contains 13 residues. In DNA form, the CDR3 reads TGTGCCAGCGGGAGAACAGAGACCGGGGAGCTGTTTTTT. This gives the protein CASGRTETGELFF. Together with reference TRBV11-3 and TRBJ2-2, the CDR3 gives the full variable domain: EAGVVQSPRYKIIEKKQPVAFWCNPISGHNTLYWYLQNLGQGPELLIRYENEEAVDDSQLPKDRFSAERLKGVDSTLKIQPAELGDSAVYLCASGRTETGELFFGEGSRLTVL.

The chain employs TRBV24-1 and TRBJ2-1; no clear D. Germline CDR1 KGHDR, CDR2 SFDVKD. This CDR3 is built from 13 residues. With 1 base removed from V and 8 bases from J, the gap between germline ends came to 8 bases. The CDR3 protein is CATSDFVGDEQFF. The CDR3, as DNA: TGTGCCACCAGTGATTTCGTAGGCGATGAGCAGTTCTTC.

Ten or more counts support this clonotype. V and J are TRBV6-5 and TRBJ2-7, with 10 positions matching TRBD2. CDR3 length: 16 residues. CDR1 is MNHEY and CDR2 is SVGAGI in the germline V gene. The junction had 5 bases not matched to a gene; V was cut back by 2 bases and J by 1 base. The CDR3 protein is CASSYTSGRGSYEQYF. DNA for the CDR3: TGTGCCAGCAGTTACACCAGCGGGAGGGGGTCCTACGAGCAGTACTTC.

This clonotype was seen repeatedly, ten times or more. The DNA of the CDR3 is TGTGCCAGCAGTTTAGCGCACGGCAATCAGCCCCAGCATTTT. Translating gives CASSLAHGNQPQHF. The V call is TRBV12-3 or TRBV12-4, the J call TRBJ1-5; D gene ambiguous. Trimming cost V 0 bases and J 2 bases, with 5 bases left between them. This CDR3 region has 14 residues.

The table lists this clonotype with many counts. V is TRBV6-1 and J is TRBJ1-5, with D possibly TRBD1 on 6 matching bases. This CDR3 comprises 15 residues. Germline V gene lookup returns CDR1 MNHNS and CDR2 SASEGT. The germline V and J ends were trimmed by 4 bases and 4 bases, with 14 bases remaining between them. The CDR3 here is CASSGTAGPNQPQHF. CDR3 nucleotides: TGTGCCAGCAGTGGGACAGCAGGGCCTAATCAGCCCCAGCATTTT.

The rearrangement joins TRBV5-1 to TRBJ2-2; 12 positions match TRBD2. V trimming: 4 bases; J trimming: 4 bases; junction bases outside the gene matches: 11. Germline V CDR1 and CDR2: SGHRS, YFSETQ. The CDR3 runs to 18 residues. CDR3 protein: CASSLAATSGSGTGELFF. The CDR3 DNA sequence: TGCGCCAGCAGCCTGGCGGCGACTAGCGGGAGTGGCACCGGGGAGCTGTTTTTT.

This clonotype was seen ten or more times. The chain employs TRBV7-9 and TRBJ2-5, with D perhaps TRBD2 (5 bases). Trimming removed 6 bases from V and 3 bases from J, with 14 bases in between. Germline V gene data show CDR1 as SEHNR and CDR2 as FQNEAQ (reference sequence). The CDR3 contains 14 residues. CDR3 coding DNA: TGTGCCAGCAGTTTGTTAGGACTTGAAGAGACCCAGTACTTC. Translation: CASSLLGLEETQYF.

This clonotype was recorded many times. CDR3 loop: CASSLEGTEQYF. Written as DNA, the CDR3 is TGTGCCAGCAGTTTAGAGGGTACCGAGCAGTACTTC. This chain uses TRBV12-3 or TRBV12-4 with TRBJ2-7, with D hard to call. The CDR3 is 12 amino acids. V was clipped by 1 base and J by 6 bases, with 7 bases between them.

This clonotype occurred a few times. The chain is built from TRBV18 and TRBJ2-6, with 8 bases matching TRBD1. The CDR3 spans 17 residues. Trimming cost V 6 bases and J 0 bases; bases outside gene matches: 7. The germline V gene encodes CDR1 KGHSH and CDR2 LQKENI. CDR3: CASSRGQAVSGANVLTF. DNA of the CDR3: TGTGCCAGCTCCCGGGGACAGGCCGTCTCTGGGGCCAACGTCCTGACTTTC.

Of note for this clonotype: This likely came from a read error, as a far larger clone is one base away. V usage is TRBV6-8 and J usage is TRBJ2-1; 8 nucleotides agree with TRBD2. This CDR3 has 14 residues. Per the germline V gene, CDR1 is MNHGY and CDR2 is SAAAGT. CDR3 protein: CTSSAGLDYNEQFF. For the CDR3, the DNA is TGTACCAGCAGTGCGGGACTAGACTACAATGAGCAGTTCTTC.

This chain links TRBV29-1 with TRBJ2-7; 12 bases align to TRBD1. CDR1 and CDR2 from the germline V gene are SQVTM and ANQGSEA. The CDR3 is made up of 13 amino acids. Trimming cost V 3 bases and J 7 bases; bases outside gene matches: 4. In DNA, the CDR3 is TGCAGCGTTGAGGGGACAGGGGGCAGGGAGCAGTACTTC. Its translation: CSVEGTGGREQYF.

Concerning this clonotype itself: A junction boundary mismatches the germline segment, possibly from a read error. V and J are TRBV15 and TRBJ1-3; D is unclear. The CDR3 spans 16 residues. Germline V lookup: CDR1 LNHNV, CDR2 YYDKDF (reference sequence). The CDR3 loop reads CAASRVGIFTGNTIYF. In DNA form, the CDR3 reads TGTGCCGCCAGCAGAGTTGGCATCTTTACTGGAAACACCATATATTTT.

As to this clonotype: A much larger clone differs by one base, so this may be a read error. The V and J genes are TRBV7-9 and TRBJ2-7; TRBD2 is a possible D gene (6 bases). CDR3 size: 15 residues. Germline V lookup: CDR1 SEHNR, CDR2 FQNEAQ (reference sequence). In nucleotides, the CDR3 is TGTGCCAGCGGCTTCATGGGGGGAGGAGGCTACGAGCAGTACTTC. This codes for CASGFMGGGGYEQYF.

This clonotype came up many times. The V call is TRBV27, the J call TRBJ1-1; a weak D match, TRBD1 (5 bases). Germline loops: CDR1 MNHEY, CDR2 SMNVEV (reference sequence). This CDR3 has 13 residues. V lost 5 bases, J lost 10 bases, and 17 bases lay in between. The CDR3 DNA reads as TGTGCCAGCAGTCCGGGACGGTCCCTGGTAGCTTTCTTT. Translating it yields CASSPGRSLVAFF.

This clonotype has a count of ten or more. The chain combines TRBV6-1 with TRBJ1-4; the match to TRBD1 covers 7 bases. In germline, CDR1 is MNHNS, CDR2 SASEGT. V lost 4 bases to trimming and J lost 5 bases; unmatched junction nucleotides: 7. The CDR3 has 15 amino acids. The CDR3 here is CASSAGQTLNEKLFF. The CDR3 coding sequence is TGTGCCAGCAGTGCGGGACAGACCCTAAATGAAAAACTGTTTTTT.

This clonotype was counted once. Just one base apart from a much larger clone, this may be a read error. This chain links TRBV7-2 with TRBJ2-2; 10 bases align to TRBD1. The CDR3 has 18 amino acids. The germline gives CDR1 SGHTA, CDR2 FQGNSA. The V gene end was trimmed by 8 bases and the J gene end by 3 bases; junction bases not matched to a gene: 15. In DNA form, the CDR3 reads TGTGCCAGCGGCTCAGGGGGACAGGGGTTCTTTCACACCGGGGAGCTGTTTTTT. As protein: CASGSGGQGFFHTGELFF.

As to this clonotype: A much larger clone is a single base away; this may be a read error. This sequence joins TRBV12-3 or TRBV12-4 and TRBJ1-1, with D perhaps TRBD1 (5 bases). Trimming cost V 7 bases and J 6 bases, with 15 bases left between them. The CDR3 has 13 residues. DNA of the CDR3: TGTGCCAGCATAGGGGCAGGAGTATCTGAAGCTTTCTTT. As protein: CASIGAGVSEAFF.

This clonotype came up a few times. The chain combines TRBV9 with TRBJ1-3, with a possible D match to TRBD1 (5 bases). The V end was cut by 0 bases, the J end by 4 bases, with 11 bases between. The CDR3 has 15 residues. The V gene's germline CDR1 is SGDLS and CDR2 YYNGEE. The CDR3 reads CASSVATTAGNTIYF. The CDR3 DNA is TGTGCCAGCAGCGTAGCTACGACAGCCGGAAACACCATATATTTT.

This clonotype appeared many times. The gene calls are TRBV27 and TRBJ2-1; 10 nucleotides line up with TRBD2. CDR1 is MNHEY and CDR2 is SMNVEV in the germline V gene (reference sequence). There are 16 residues in the CDR3. With V trimmed by 7 bases and J by 4 bases, 10 bases remained unmatched. The CDR3 DNA reads TGTGCCAGCACCCTTAGAGGGACTAGCGTTTACAATGAGCAGTTCTTC. Translation gives CASTLRGTSVYNEQFF.

The chain links TRBV15 to TRBJ2-5; D is perhaps TRBD2 (6 bases). Germline loops: CDR1 LNHNV, CDR2 YYDKDF (reference sequence). The CDR3 loop spans 15 amino acids. V lost 1 base to trimming and J lost 2 bases, with 11 bases between them. The CDR3 sequence: CATSRGGVAQETQYF. The CDR3 DNA reads TGTGCCACCAGCAGAGGGGGGGTGGCGCAAGAGACCCAGTACTTC. The complete variable domain, with remaining parts taken from reference TRBV15 and TRBJ2-5, reads DAMVIQNPRYQVTQFGKPVTLSCSQTLNHNVMYWYQQKSSQAPKLLFHYYDKDFNNEADTPDNFQSRRPNTSFCFLDIRSPGLGDTAMYLCATSRGGVAQETQYFGPGTRLLVL.

This chain joins TRBV10-3 and TRBJ1-4, with 7 bases identical to TRBD1. The CDR3 sequence is 15 residues long. In germline, CDR1 is ENHRY, CDR2 SYGVKD. The trim removed 4 bases at V and 7 bases at J, leaving 9 bases unmatched. In DNA, the CDR3 is TGTGCCATCAGTGGGGAGGGGGCGGAGAGTGAAAAACTGTTTTTT. Translation: CAISGEGAESEKLFF.

This clonotype was seen repeatedly, ten times or more. V is TRBV30 and J is TRBJ1-2; no firm D call. Trimming pared 2 bases from V and 5 bases from J, leaving 6 bases between. Germline V gene sequence: CDR1 GTSNPN, CDR2 SVGIG (reference sequence). This CDR3 has 11 amino acids. The CDR3 here is CAWSRQYGYTF. The DNA for the CDR3 is TGTGCCTGGAGTAGGCAGTATGGCTACACCTTC.

The V gene is TRBV7-2, the J gene TRBJ1-5; no firm D call. The germline V gene encodes CDR1 SGHTA and CDR2 FQGNSA. Trimming removed 1 base at V and 6 bases at J, with 7 bases between. This CDR3 region has 13 residues. For the CDR3, the DNA is TGTGCCAGCAGCTTAGGGGGTGCTCAGCCCCAGCATTTT. Residues: CASSLGGAQPQHF. Combining the CDR3 with reference TRBV7-2 and TRBJ1-5 gives the whole variable domain GAGVSQSPSNKVTEKGKDVELRCDPISGHTALYWYRQSLGQGLEFLIYFQGNSAPDKSGLPSDRFSAERTGGSVSTLTIQRTQQEDSAVYLCASSLGGAQPQHFGDGTRLSIL.

This clonotype was seen a few times. The chain uses TRBV10-3 and TRBJ2-1, with D uncertain. The CDR3 runs to 16 residues. Trimming pared 4 bases from V and 0 bases from J, leaving 13 bases between. Germline assignment: CDR1 ENHRY and CDR2 SYGVKD. The CDR3 region is CAISAASMSSYNEQFF. In nucleotides, the CDR3 is TGTGCCATCAGTGCCGCGTCGATGAGCTCCTACAATGAGCAGTTCTTC.

This clonotype appeared many times. The J gene is TRBJ2-3, the V gene TRBV29-1; D might be TRBD1 or TRBD2, each matching 5 bases. Germline loops: CDR1 SQVTM, CDR2 ANQGSEA. The CDR3 spans 13 residues. V lost 3 bases and J 1 base, leaving 8 bases between the germline ends. CDR3 amino acids: CSVEGERTDTQYF. The CDR3 nucleotides are TGCAGCGTTGAGGGGGAACGCACAGATACGCAGTATTTT.